Listed below are T cell receptor beta chains from one sample, sequenced in a study of shared clonotypes between healthy human individuals. Using immunoSEQ multiplex PCR, the repertoire was profiled, and TCRdb retains in-frame clones only, with some absent. In the table there are about 2.1 million clones, around 95% of which are singletons. Sequenced material: naive CD8+ T cells from PBMCs. Receptor source: a man aged 18-30 years in good health. Some clones in this sample may be carry-over from other donors' samples. The CDR3 runs from the conserved cysteine through the conserved F or W. Fields, in order: J gene, clone size, D gene, V gene, CDR3 DNA, CDR3 protein. D genes are given only for firm matches. Rows give clone size only sometimes, using once, few, many, or a class for an expanded clone.

j_gene: TRBJ1-4; abundance: -; d_gene: -; v_gene: TRBV7-8; CDR3nt: TGTGCCAGCAGCTTAGGACTAGGGTCTGGTGAAGAACTGTTTTTT; CDR3aa: CASSLGLGSGEELFF
j_gene: TRBJ2-7; abundance: -; d_gene: -; v_gene: TRBV9; CDR3nt: TGTGCCAGCAGCGTAGGAGGAAACGAGGGGAGCTCCTACGAGCAGTACTTC; CDR3aa: CASSVGGNEGSSYEQYF
j_gene: TRBJ1-3; abundance: -; d_gene: TRBD1; v_gene: TRBV28; CDR3nt: TGTGCCAGCGCTGACGACAGGGGCGGTCTGTCTAACACCATATATTTT; CDR3aa: CASADDRGGLSNTIYF
j_gene: TRBJ2-7; abundance: -; d_gene: -; v_gene: TRBV27; CDR3nt: TGTGCCAGCAGCCCCATCGGGGCCGGGGGCTACGAGCAGTACTTC; CDR3aa: CASSPIGAGGYEQYF
j_gene: TRBJ2-6; abundance: -; d_gene: -; v_gene: TRBV16; CDR3nt: TGTGCCAGCACGCCATCTCCTGGGGCCAACGTCCTGACTTTC; CDR3aa: CASTPSPGANVLTF
j_gene: TRBJ2-1; abundance: -; d_gene: TRBD2; v_gene: TRBV7-9; CDR3nt: TGTGCCAGCCGGACTAGCGGGAGCTCCTACAATGAGCAGTTCTTC; CDR3aa: CASRTSGSSYNEQFF
j_gene: TRBJ2-7; abundance: -; d_gene: TRBD1; v_gene: TRBV30; CDR3nt: TGTGCCTGGAGGGGACAGGGCACCGAGGAGTACTTC; CDR3aa: CAWRGQGTEEYF
j_gene: TRBJ2-3; abundance: -; d_gene: TRBD1; v_gene: TRBV27; CDR3nt: TGTGCCAGCAGTACCCCGACAGGGGGGGGCACAGATACGCAGTATTTT; CDR3aa: CASSTPTGGGTDTQYF
j_gene: TRBJ2-5; abundance: once; d_gene: TRBD1; v_gene: TRBV28; CDR3nt: TGTGCCAGCAGTGTGACAGGGGGAGAGACCCAGTACTTC; CDR3aa: CASSVTGGETQYF
j_gene: TRBJ2-1; abundance: once; d_gene: -; v_gene: TRBV6-5; CDR3nt: TGTGCCAGCAGTTACTCGAGTATAGGGAAAGACAATGAGCAGTTCTTC; CDR3aa: CASSYSSIGKDNEQFF
j_gene: TRBJ1-3; abundance: -; d_gene: -; v_gene: TRBV6-5; CDR3nt: TGTGCCAGCAGTCCCTTGGGGAGCTCTGGAAACACCATATATTTT; CDR3aa: CASSPLGSSGNTIYF
j_gene: TRBJ2-2; abundance: -; d_gene: -; v_gene: TRBV5-6; CDR3nt: TGTGCCAGCAGCTTGGGGCCCTTCTACAGGGAGGGCACCGGGGAGCTGTTTTTT; CDR3aa: CASSLGPFYREGTGELFF
j_gene: TRBJ2-1; abundance: -; d_gene: TRBD2; v_gene: TRBV29-1; CDR3nt: TGCAGCGCCCGAAGCGGGAGCATAGGGTTCGGTGAGCAGTTCTTC; CDR3aa: CSARSGSIGFGEQFF
j_gene: TRBJ2-1; abundance: -; d_gene: TRBD2; v_gene: TRBV28; CDR3nt: TGTGCCAGCAGTTTCCCCGGGACTAGAATTTTAGATGAGCAGTTCTTC; CDR3aa: CASSFPGTRILDEQFF
j_gene: TRBJ1-1; abundance: -; d_gene: -; v_gene: TRBV28; CDR3nt: TGTGCCAGCAGCCGCGGAGAGGCTGGTGAAGCTTTCTTT; CDR3aa: CASSRGEAGEAFF
j_gene: TRBJ2-6; abundance: -; d_gene: -; v_gene: TRBV7-2; CDR3nt: TGTGCCAGCAGCCGGGGGCGGTTCTCTGGGGCCAACGTCCTGACTTTC; CDR3aa: CASSRGRFSGANVLTF
j_gene: TRBJ2-1; abundance: -; d_gene: -; v_gene: TRBV7-2; CDR3nt: TGTGCCAGCAGCTTAGGTCGGGGGACTGAGCAGTTCTTC; CDR3aa: CASSLGRGTEQFF
j_gene: TRBJ2-1; abundance: -; d_gene: -; v_gene: TRBV6-5; CDR3nt: TGTGCCAGCAGTTACGCAGACTATAGGGGTGTAGATGAGCAGTTCTTC; CDR3aa: CASSYADYRGVDEQFF
j_gene: TRBJ1-1; abundance: -; d_gene: -; v_gene: TRBV5-4; CDR3nt: TGTGCCAGCAGCTTTCAGCTAACGAACACTGAAGCTTTCTTT; CDR3aa: CASSFQLTNTEAFF
j_gene: TRBJ2-7; abundance: -; d_gene: -; v_gene: TRBV9; CDR3nt: TGTGCCAGCAGCGGACGCGATAGCTCCTACGAGCAGTACTTC; CDR3aa: CASSGRDSSYEQYF
j_gene: TRBJ2-7; abundance: -; d_gene: -; v_gene: TRBV2; CDR3nt: TGTGCCAGCAGTGGGAACGGGCAGGGAGGCAACGAGCAGTACTTC; CDR3aa: CASSGNGQGGNEQYF
j_gene: TRBJ1-2; abundance: -; d_gene: -; v_gene: TRBV19; CDR3nt: TGTGCCAGTACCGATTCGCTGGGGGGGAACCACTATGGCTACACCTTC; CDR3aa: CASTDSLGGNHYGYTF
j_gene: TRBJ2-7; abundance: -; d_gene: -; v_gene: TRBV19; CDR3nt: TGTGCCAGTTCAATCAGCGACGCCTACGAGCAGTACTTC; CDR3aa: CASSISDAYEQYF
j_gene: TRBJ2-7; abundance: once; d_gene: TRBD2; v_gene: TRBV11-2; CDR3nt: TGTGCCAGCAGCAGTCCTAGCGGGCCTACCTACGAGCAGTACTTC; CDR3aa: CASSSPSGPTYEQYF
j_gene: TRBJ2-7; abundance: -; d_gene: -; v_gene: TRBV28; CDR3nt: TGTGCCAGCAGTTACCTAGGCGAGCAGTACTTC; CDR3aa: CASSYLGEQYF
j_gene: TRBJ2-2; abundance: -; d_gene: -; v_gene: TRBV4-2; CDR3nt: TGTGCCAGCAGCCAAGATCGTTCCAACACCGGGGAGCTGTTTTTT; CDR3aa: CASSQDRSNTGELFF
j_gene: TRBJ2-7; abundance: -; d_gene: -; v_gene: TRBV10-1; CDR3nt: TGCGCCAGCAGTGAGAGAGGTGGGGAGCAGTACTTC; CDR3aa: CASSERGGEQYF
j_gene: TRBJ2-1; abundance: -; d_gene: TRBD1; v_gene: TRBV29-1; CDR3nt: TGCAGCGGCCACCGGGACAGGGGTCGGGATGAGCAGTTCTTC; CDR3aa: CSGHRDRGRDEQFF
j_gene: TRBJ1-2; abundance: -; d_gene: TRBD1; v_gene: TRBV7-8; CDR3nt: TGTGCCAGCAGCTTAGGTCTAACAGGGGAGGGTGGCTACACCTTC; CDR3aa: CASSLGLTGEGGYTF
j_gene: TRBJ2-7; abundance: once; d_gene: -; v_gene: TRBV7-9; CDR3nt: TGTGCCAGCAGCTCCTTGGGGGTCCACGAGCAGTACTTC; CDR3aa: CASSSLGVHEQYF
j_gene: TRBJ1-4; abundance: -; d_gene: -; v_gene: TRBV11-2; CDR3nt: TGTGCCAGCAGCTTACGCGGGGCCATAAATGAAAAACTGTTTTTT; CDR3aa: CASSLRGAINEKLFF
j_gene: TRBJ2-3; abundance: -; d_gene: -; v_gene: TRBV27; CDR3nt: TGTGCCAGCAGTTTAAGTGCAGATACGCAGTATTTT; CDR3aa: CASSLSADTQYF
j_gene: TRBJ2-7; abundance: -; d_gene: TRBD2; v_gene: TRBV27; CDR3nt: TGTGCCAGCAGTCAACGGCTAGCGGGCTCCTACGAGCAGTACTTC; CDR3aa: CASSQRLAGSYEQYF
j_gene: TRBJ1-1; abundance: -; d_gene: -; v_gene: TRBV19; CDR3nt: TGTGCCAGTAGTCCCGGGGGGGAGGACACTGAAGCTTTCTTT; CDR3aa: CASSPGGEDTEAFF
j_gene: TRBJ2-7; abundance: -; d_gene: -; v_gene: TRBV11-2; CDR3nt: TGTGCCAGCAGCTTTGAAGTTTTATACGAGCAGTACTTC; CDR3aa: CASSFEVLYEQYF
j_gene: TRBJ2-3; abundance: -; d_gene: -; v_gene: TRBV7-2; CDR3nt: TGTGCCAGCAGCTTTTCCTCGATGGTCCGGGAGTTCCCCACAGATACGCAGTATTTT; CDR3aa: CASSFSSMVREFPTDTQYF
j_gene: TRBJ2-2; abundance: -; d_gene: -; v_gene: TRBV4-1; CDR3nt: TGCGCCAGCAGCCCCCCAACGGGGGAGCTGTTTTTT; CDR3aa: CASSPPTGELFF
j_gene: TRBJ1-2; abundance: once; d_gene: -; v_gene: TRBV13; CDR3nt: TGTGCCAGCAGCTTGGGGCGCCTCGGTGGCTACACCTTC; CDR3aa: CASSLGRLGGYTF
j_gene: TRBJ1-1; abundance: -; d_gene: TRBD1; v_gene: TRBV5-1; CDR3nt: TGCGCCAGCAGCTCAGACAGGGGTGAAGCTTTCTTT; CDR3aa: CASSSDRGEAFF
j_gene: TRBJ2-3; abundance: -; d_gene: TRBD2; v_gene: TRBV9; CDR3nt: TGTGCCAGCAGCGTAGCTTTTACTAGCGGGAGAGATACGCAGTATTTT; CDR3aa: CASSVAFTSGRDTQYF
j_gene: TRBJ1-2; abundance: -; d_gene: TRBD1; v_gene: TRBV11-2; CDR3nt: TGTGCCAGCAGCTTTACCCGGGACAGCTATGGCTACACCTTC; CDR3aa: CASSFTRDSYGYTF
j_gene: TRBJ2-7; abundance: -; d_gene: TRBD1; v_gene: TRBV27; CDR3nt: TGTGCCAGCAGTCTCCAGCAGTTTACCCTGGACAGGTACGAGCAGTACTTC; CDR3aa: CASSLQQFTLDRYEQYF
j_gene: TRBJ1-2; abundance: once; d_gene: TRBD1; v_gene: TRBV29-1; CDR3nt: TGCAGCGCACCGATCGGGCAGGGGGTTAACTATGGCTACACCTTC; CDR3aa: CSAPIGQGVNYGYTF